This record looks at one TCR beta chain sequence and its context. Its antigen is unidentified. These data originate in a study of T cell responses to AZD1222 COVID-19 vaccine. Study-level findings and limits: In the spike-specific TCR repertoire, nearly half reportedly target unmutated variant regions.

The CDR3 contains 15 residues. Looked up from germline, CDR1 is MDHEN and CDR2 is SYDVKM. The V segment lost 6 bases and the J segment 7 bases; nucleotides outside the gene matches: 9. Assay used: immunoSEQ multiplex PCR; TCRdb lists only in-frame clones, some missing. In the table there are 130,000 or so clones, roughly 93% of which are singletons. This sequence originates from an adult in good health. This sample comprised peripheral blood, obtained on day 0 of AZD1222 vaccination. The chain carries TRBV28 and TRBJ2-2, with 9 bases lining up with TRBD1. The CDR3 nucleotides are TGTGCCAGCAGCCCTCTGGGACAGGGCGTCGGGGAGCTGTTTTTT. It specifies CASSPLGQGVGELFF.